These 28 T cell receptor beta chains came from one sample sequenced in a study of blood T cell repertoires in COVID-19. Libraries were prepared by immunoSEQ multiplex PCR; TCRdb keeps only in-frame clonotypes and omits some of them. The sample lists about 220,000 clones, about four fifths occurring once. The sample was peripheral blood. Receptor source: an elderly woman with acute or convalescent COVID-19.

The V call is TRBV3-1 (or the pseudogene TRBV3-2), the J call TRBJ2-2; 7 positions match TRBD2. The CDR3 runs to 19 residues. Per the germline V gene, CDR1 is LGHDT and CDR2 is YNNKEL (reference sequence). The trim removed 0 bases at V and 1 base at J, leaving 11 bases unmatched. The CDR3, as DNA: TGTGCCAGCAGCCAAGATGGGGGGAGGGTAGCGGTGAACACCGGGGAGCTGTTTTTT. Protein sequence: CASSQDGGRVAVNTGELFF.

This chain links TRBV28 with TRBJ1-1; possibly TRBD1 for D (6 bases). The CDR3 consists of 16 residues. V lost 9 bases, J lost 0 bases, and 20 bases lay in between. Germline V gene data show CDR1 as MDHEN and CDR2 as SYDVKM. The CDR3 DNA is TGTGCCAGTATAGGGGGGGGTCCTCCTATGAACACTGAAGCTTTCTTT. Protein sequence: CASIGGGPPMNTEAFF.

The chain uses TRBV15 and TRBJ2-3; 9 bases fit TRBD2. The CDR3 is made up of 15 amino acids. J lost 0 bases, V lost 6 bases, and 4 bases had no gene match. Germline CDR1 LNHNV, CDR2 YYDKDF (reference sequence). CDR3 sequence: CATSASGTSTDTQYF. The CDR3 nucleotides are TGTGCCACCAGTGCTAGCGGGACTAGCACAGATACGCAGTATTTT.

The rearrangement links TRBV6-4 to TRBJ2-1; 10 bases fit TRBD2. From germline, CDR1 is MRHNA and CDR2 SNTAGT. Trimming cost V 6 bases and J 3 bases; bases outside gene matches: 5. The CDR3 loop spans 15 amino acids. The CDR3 sequence is CASSALAGVYNEQFF. CDR3 coding DNA: TGTGCCAGCAGCGCCCTAGCGGGGGTCTACAATGAGCAGTTCTTC.

This clone was counted a few times. The genes are TRBV9 and TRBJ2-5; 11 bases line up with TRBD2. The CDR3 runs to 14 residues. V dropped 6 bases and J dropped 5; count of bases not matched to a gene: 6. Germline V lookup: CDR1 SGDLS, CDR2 YYNGEE. The CDR3: CASTLGLAAETQYF. DNA for the CDR3: TGTGCCAGCACCTTGGGACTAGCGGCGGAGACCCAGTACTTC.

A single count supports this clone. The gene calls are TRBV29-1 and TRBJ2-3, with a weak D call TRBD2 (7 bases). Trimming removed 6 bases from V and 4 bases from J, with 14 bases in between. CDR3 length: 13 residues. Germline CDR1 SQVTM, CDR2 ANQGSEA. As DNA, the CDR3 is TGCAGCGTCAGACAAGGGGGGGCAGATACGCAGTATTTT. Protein sequence: CSVRQGGADTQYF.

This rearrangement joins TRBV11-3 to TRBJ2-2; a weak D match, TRBD1 (5 bases). The V end lost 1 base, the J end lost 7 bases, and 10 bases lay between the germline ends. This CDR3 spans 14 amino acids. Germline CDR1 is SGHNT and CDR2 is YENEEA. As DNA, the CDR3 is TGTGCCAGCAGCTTAGGCAGGGCTAACGGGGAGCTGTTTTTT. This codes for CASSLGRANGELFF.

There are a few counts of this clone. The chain joins TRBV4-1 to TRBJ1-1; no clear D gene. This CDR3 is 15 amino acids long. Deletions cut 1 base from V and 4 bases from J, with 13 bases between. Germline loops: CDR1 MGHRA, CDR2 YSYEKL. Written as DNA, the CDR3 is TGCGCCAGCAGCCAAGTCGCCAGGTCGAGCACTGAAGCTTTCTTT. Amino acids: CASSQVARSSTEAFF.

This sequence joins TRBV7-9 and TRBJ2-1; 7 nucleotides agree with TRBD1. This CDR3 comprises 15 residues. CDR1 and CDR2 from the germline V gene are SEHNR and FQNEAQ (reference sequence). V lost 1 base and J lost 7; bases outside the gene matches: 7. The DNA for the CDR3 is TGTGCCAGCAGCTTAGAGGCCAGGGGGAAGAATGAGCAGTTCTTC. Translating gives CASSLEARGKNEQFF.

The gene calls are TRBV6-5 and TRBJ1-1; D is ambiguous. The CDR3 covers 15 residues. Germline lookup yields CDR1 MNHEY and CDR2 SVGAGI. Trimming shortened V by 7 bases and J by 0 bases, and 15 bases separated the two germline ends. The CDR3 spells CASTPMRVVNTEAFF. The CDR3 nucleotides read TGTGCCAGCACCCCGATGCGGGTTGTGAACACTGAAGCTTTCTTT.

The CDR3 DNA reads TGTGCCAGCAGTGAGTGGAGGTCTAATGAAAAACTGTTTTTT. This codes for CASSEWRSNEKLFF. The chain uses TRBV2 and TRBJ1-4; D is unresolved. Germline assignment: CDR1 SNHLY and CDR2 FYNNEI. The V end lost 3 bases, the J end lost 3 bases, and 8 bases lay between the germline ends. This CDR3 is 14 amino acids long.

The chain joins TRBV27 to TRBJ1-2, with D possibly being TRBD1 (6 bases). Trimming took off 6 bases at V and 2 bases at J, with 10 bases between the two ends. Germline lookup yields CDR1 MNHEY and CDR2 SMNVEV (reference sequence). The CDR3 extends over 13 amino acids. DNA for the CDR3: TGTGCCAGCAGGGCCACAGGGAACTATGGCTACACCTTC. Amino acids: CASRATGNYGYTF.

The rearrangement links TRBV6-1 to TRBJ2-3; D possibly corresponds to TRBD2 (6 bases). The germline V gene encodes CDR1 MNHNS and CDR2 SASEGT. The CDR3 extends over 16 amino acids. V dropped 7 bases and J dropped 5 bases, with 22 bases sitting between them. CDR3 sequence: CASNDPGLPQGDTQYF. CDR3 bases: TGTGCCAGCAATGACCCAGGACTACCCCAGGGAGATACGCAGTATTTT.

The CDR3 DNA follows: TGTGCCAGCAGTCGAGCCGGACAGGGCCGCACCGGGGAGCTGTTTTTT. It codes for CASSRAGQGRTGELFF. The rearrangement links TRBV3-1 (or the pseudogene TRBV3-2) to TRBJ2-2; 8 bases are shared with TRBD1. The CDR3 has 16 amino acids. Germline CDR1 LGHDT, CDR2 YNNKEL (reference sequence). The V segment lost 6 bases and the J segment 4 bases; nucleotides outside the gene matches: 10.

The chain is built from TRBV1 and TRBJ1-3; no check of the table's D call, TRBD1, against the DNA was made. TRBV1 is assigned pseudogene status. The CDR3 spans 19 residues. The CDR3 spells CTSSLRDRGSFNSGNTIYF. The CDR3 nucleotides read TGCACCAGCAGCCTTCGGGACAGGGGCTCCTTCAACTCTGGAAACACCATATATTTT.

This clone is a singleton in its sample. V usage is TRBV5-1 and J usage is TRBJ1-1; D unresolved. This CDR3 is built from 11 residues. Germline loops: CDR1 SGHRS, CDR2 YFSETQ. V was clipped by 5 bases and J by 4 bases, with 6 bases between them. The DNA for the CDR3 is TGCGCCAGCAGTCGGAGCACTGAAGCTTTCTTT. This codes for CASSRSTEAFF.

The DNA of the CDR3 is TGTGCCAGCAGCTTGGGACAGGGGGCAAGTGGCTACACCTTC. Its translation is CASSLGQGASGYTF. The chain couples TRBV5-4 to TRBJ1-2; 10 nucleotides match TRBD1. Trimming removed 0 bases from V and 7 bases from J; junction bases left unmatched: 3. CDR3 length equals 14 residues. Germline CDR1 is SGHNT and CDR2 is YYREEE (reference sequence).

This chain joins TRBV4-1 and TRBJ2-3; tentative D call: TRBD2 (5 bases). This CDR3 is built from 14 residues. With 4 bases removed from V and 5 bases from J, the gap between germline ends came to 13 bases. Looked up from germline, CDR1 is MGHRA and CDR2 is YSYEKL. CDR3 in amino acids: CASSPDGGRDTQYF. The CDR3 DNA sequence: TGCGCCAGCAGCCCGGACGGAGGACGAGATACGCAGTATTTT.

The chain joins TRBV7-9 to TRBJ1-5; D might be TRBD1 (5 bases). V was pared by 2 bases and J by 4 bases, with 24 bases between. This CDR3 spans 19 amino acids. Per germline, CDR1 SEHNR and CDR2 FQNEAQ (reference sequence). CDR3 nucleotides: TGTGCCAGCAGCTTAAAGTACGGGGATGGGGGACGGGAGAATCAGCCCCAGCATTTT. As protein: CASSLKYGDGGRENQPQHF.

This chain's CDR3 is CASSLRWSSYEQYF. CDR3 in DNA: TGTGCCAGCAGCCTCCGATGGAGCTCCTACGAGCAGTACTTC. The rearrangement joins TRBV11-2 to TRBJ2-7, with D unclear. The germline V gene has CDR1 SGHAT and CDR2 FQNNGV. This CDR3 contains 14 residues. The germline V and J ends were trimmed by 5 bases and 0 bases, with 11 bases remaining between them.

The rearrangement uses TRBV10-3 and TRBJ1-6; D is perhaps TRBD1 (6 bases). CDR1 and CDR2 (germline): ENHRY, SYGVKD. V was trimmed by 10 bases and J by 7 bases, leaving 17 bases between them. The CDR3 has 14 amino acids. CDR3: CATQQGGQNSPLHF. The CDR3 DNA sequence: TGTGCCACCCAACAGGGTGGCCAAAATTCACCCCTCCACTTT.

Here the CDR3 reads CASSFGAGPTYEQYF. The CDR3 DNA sequence: TGTGCCAGCAGCTTTGGTGCGGGCCCGACCTACGAGCAGTACTTC. V and J are TRBV11-2 and TRBJ2-7, with D tentatively TRBD2 (5 bases). Germline CDR1 SGHAT, CDR2 FQNNGV. V was cut by 3 bases and J by 2 bases, with 14 bases left in between. The length of the CDR3 is 15 residues.

The chain uses TRBV6-6 and TRBJ1-2; D gene unclear. The V gene's germline CDR1 is MNHNY and CDR2 SVGAGI (reference sequence). The CDR3 loop spans 13 amino acids. V lost 2 bases and J 2 bases, leaving 6 bases between the germline ends. CDR3 residues: CASSYGGNYGYTF. The CDR3 bases are TGTGCCAGCAGTTACGGCGGGAACTATGGCTACACCTTC.

The J gene is TRBJ1-2, the V gene TRBV7-8; D is perhaps TRBD1 (5 bases). This CDR3 region has 14 residues. The V end was cut by 6 bases, the J end by 2 bases, with 13 bases between. Germline lookup yields CDR1 SGHVS and CDR2 FQNEAQ. CDR3 in amino acids: CASSSGYTNYGYTF. The CDR3, as DNA: TGTGCCAGCAGTTCAGGGTATACAAACTATGGCTACACCTTC. The full variable domain, with the rest looked up from reference TRBV7-8 and TRBJ1-2, is GAGVSQSPRYKVAKRGQDVALRCDPISGHVSLFWYQQALGQGPEFLTYFQNEAQLDKSGLPSDRFFAERPEGSVSTLKIQRTQQEDSAVYLCASSSGYTNYGYTFGSGTRLTVV.

The CDR3 bases are TGTGCCAGCAGCCGTACGAGGGCATCAGAGACCCAGTACTTC. Translating it yields CASSRTRASETQYF. The rearrangement links TRBV7-8 to TRBJ2-5; TRBD2 is a possible D gene (5 bases). Trimming pared 5 bases from V and 4 bases from J, leaving 14 bases between. Germline V gene lookup returns CDR1 SGHVS and CDR2 FQNEAQ. The CDR3 runs 14 residues.

This chain connects TRBV7-9 to TRBJ2-3, with 9 bases matching TRBD1. This CDR3 comprises 15 residues. With 2 bases clipped from V and 6 bases from J, the junction kept 6 bases outside the gene matches. Germline loops: CDR1 SEHNR, CDR2 FQNEAQ (reference sequence). The CDR3 region has the DNA TGTGCCAGCAGCTTATTGGGACAGGGCTCCGATACGCAGTATTTT. This translates into CASSLLGQGSDTQYF.

This clone was counted once. CDR3 region: CASSVEVSWDTQYF. The CDR3 nucleotides read TGTGCCAGCAGCGTAGAGGTTAGCTGGGATACGCAGTATTTT. The chain links TRBV9 to TRBJ2-3; D remains ambiguous. The CDR3 runs to 14 residues. Germline V gives CDR1 SGDLS, CDR2 YYNGEE. V lost 0 bases and J 6 bases, leaving 11 bases between the germline ends. Full variable domain (remainder filled in from reference TRBV9 and TRBJ2-3): DSGVTQTPKHLITATGQRVTLRCSPRSGDLSVYWYQQSLDQGLQFLIQYYNGEERAKGNILERFSAQQFPDLHSELNLSSLELGDSALYFCASSVEVSWDTQYFGPGTRLTVL.

J is TRBJ1-3 and V is TRBV3-1 (or the pseudogene TRBV3-2); D is perhaps TRBD1 (5 bases). Germline CDR1 and CDR2: LGHDT and YNNKEL (reference sequence). V shed 1 base and J shed 0 bases, with 7 bases lying between them. The CDR3 contains 15 residues. The CDR3 bases are TGTGCCAGCAGCCAAGCAGGGTACTCTGGAAACACCATATATTTT. This gives the protein CASSQAGYSGNTIYF.